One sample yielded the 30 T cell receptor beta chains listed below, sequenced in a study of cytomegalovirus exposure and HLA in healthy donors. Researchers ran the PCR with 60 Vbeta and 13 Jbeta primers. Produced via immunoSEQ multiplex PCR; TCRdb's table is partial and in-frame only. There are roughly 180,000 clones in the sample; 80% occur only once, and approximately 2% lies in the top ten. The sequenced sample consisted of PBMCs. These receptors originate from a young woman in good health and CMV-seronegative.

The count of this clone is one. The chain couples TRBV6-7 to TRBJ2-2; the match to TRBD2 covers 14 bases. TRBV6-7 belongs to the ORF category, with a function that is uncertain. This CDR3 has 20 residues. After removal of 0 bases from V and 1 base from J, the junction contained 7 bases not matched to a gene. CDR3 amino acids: CASSYSSGLAGGWNTGELFF. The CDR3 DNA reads TGTGCCAGCAGTTACTCCAGCGGACTAGCGGGGGGCTGGAACACCGGGGAGCTGTTTTTT.

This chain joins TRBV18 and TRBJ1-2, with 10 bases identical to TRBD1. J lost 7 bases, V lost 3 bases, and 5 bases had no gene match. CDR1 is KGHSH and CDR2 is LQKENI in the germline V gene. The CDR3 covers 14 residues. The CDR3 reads CASSPTGGELGYTF. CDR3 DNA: TGTGCCAGCTCACCGACAGGGGGCGAACTTGGCTACACCTTC.

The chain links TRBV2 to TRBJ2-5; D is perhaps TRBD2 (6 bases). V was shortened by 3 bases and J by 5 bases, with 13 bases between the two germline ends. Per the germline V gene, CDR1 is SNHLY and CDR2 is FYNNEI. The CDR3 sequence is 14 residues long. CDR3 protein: CASSDISGGETQYF. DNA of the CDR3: TGTGCCAGCAGTGATATTAGCGGTGGGGAGACCCAGTACTTC.

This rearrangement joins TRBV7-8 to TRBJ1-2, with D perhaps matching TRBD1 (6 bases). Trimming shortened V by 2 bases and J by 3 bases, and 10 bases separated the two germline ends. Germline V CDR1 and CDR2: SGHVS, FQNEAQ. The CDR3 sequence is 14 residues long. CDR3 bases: TGTGCCAGCAGCTTATTACAGGGTGACTATGGCTACACCTTC. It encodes CASSLLQGDYGYTF.

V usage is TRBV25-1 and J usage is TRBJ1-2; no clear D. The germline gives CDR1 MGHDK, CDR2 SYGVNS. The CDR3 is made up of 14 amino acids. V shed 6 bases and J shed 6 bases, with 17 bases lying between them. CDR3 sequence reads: CASSEGGRFHGYTF. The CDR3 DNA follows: TGTGCCAGCAGCGAAGGAGGGCGATTCCATGGCTACACCTTC.

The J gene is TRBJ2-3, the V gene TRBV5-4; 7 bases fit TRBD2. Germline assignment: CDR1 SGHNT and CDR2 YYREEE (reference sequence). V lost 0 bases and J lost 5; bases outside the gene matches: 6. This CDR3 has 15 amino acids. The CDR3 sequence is CASSLEWLAVDTQYF. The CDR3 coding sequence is TGTGCCAGCAGCTTGGAATGGCTAGCGGTAGATACGCAGTATTTT.

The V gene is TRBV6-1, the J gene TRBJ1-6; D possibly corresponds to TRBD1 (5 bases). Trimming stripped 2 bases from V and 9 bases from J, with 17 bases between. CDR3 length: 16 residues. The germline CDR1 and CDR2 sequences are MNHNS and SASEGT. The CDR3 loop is CASSERQISGFSPLHF. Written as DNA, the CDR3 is TGTGCCAGCAGTGAACGACAGATCTCTGGGTTTTCACCCCTCCACTTT.

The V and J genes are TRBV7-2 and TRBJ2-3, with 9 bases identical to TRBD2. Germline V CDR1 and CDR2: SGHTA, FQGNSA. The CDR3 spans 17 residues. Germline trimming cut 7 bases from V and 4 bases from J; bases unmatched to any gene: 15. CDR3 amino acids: CASTSAWRGGRPDTQYF. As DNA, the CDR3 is TGTGCCAGCACCTCCGCCTGGCGGGGGGGCCGGCCAGATACGCAGTATTTT.

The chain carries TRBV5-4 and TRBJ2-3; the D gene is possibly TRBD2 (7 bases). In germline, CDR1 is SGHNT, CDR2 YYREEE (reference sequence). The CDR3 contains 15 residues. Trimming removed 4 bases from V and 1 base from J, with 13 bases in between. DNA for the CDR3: TGTGCCAGCAGCCGAAAGGGGGGGCGCACAGATACGCAGTATTTT. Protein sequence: CASSRKGGRTDTQYF. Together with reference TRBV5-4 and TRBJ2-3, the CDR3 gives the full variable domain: ETGVTQSPTHLIKTRGQQVTLRCSSQSGHNTVSWYQQALGQGPQFIFQYYREEENGRGNFPPRFSGLQFPNYSSELNVNALELDDSALYLCASSRKGGRTDTQYFGPGTRLTVL.

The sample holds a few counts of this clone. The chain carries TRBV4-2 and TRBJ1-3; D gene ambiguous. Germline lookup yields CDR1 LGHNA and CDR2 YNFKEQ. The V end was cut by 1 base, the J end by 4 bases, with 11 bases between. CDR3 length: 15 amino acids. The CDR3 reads CASSQGWAFGNTIYF. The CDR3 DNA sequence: TGTGCCAGCAGCCAAGGTTGGGCGTTCGGAAACACCATATATTTT.

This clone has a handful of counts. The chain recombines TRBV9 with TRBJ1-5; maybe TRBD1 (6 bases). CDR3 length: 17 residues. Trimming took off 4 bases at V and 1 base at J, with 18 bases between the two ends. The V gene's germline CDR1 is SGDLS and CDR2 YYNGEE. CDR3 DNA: TGTGCCAGCAGCAAACCCAGGGGAGGGGCGAGCAATCAGCCCCAGCATTTT. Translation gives CASSKPRGGASNQPQHF.

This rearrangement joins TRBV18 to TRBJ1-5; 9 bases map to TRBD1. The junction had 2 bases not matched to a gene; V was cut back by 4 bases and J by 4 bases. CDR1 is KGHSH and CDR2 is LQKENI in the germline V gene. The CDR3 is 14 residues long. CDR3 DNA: TGTGCCAGCTCACTCGGACAGGGGAATCAGCCCCAGCATTTT. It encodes CASSLGQGNQPQHF. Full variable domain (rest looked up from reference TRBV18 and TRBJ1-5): NAGVMQNPRHLVRRRGQEARLRCSPMKGHSHVYWYRQLPEEGLKFMVYLQKENIIDESGMPKERFSAEFPKEGPSILRIQQVVRGDSAAYFCASSLGQGNQPQHFGDGTRLSIL.

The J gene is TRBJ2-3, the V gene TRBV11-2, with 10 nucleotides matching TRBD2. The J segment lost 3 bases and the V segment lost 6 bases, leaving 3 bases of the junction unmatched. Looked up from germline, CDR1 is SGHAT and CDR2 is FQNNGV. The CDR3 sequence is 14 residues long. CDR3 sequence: CASSPSGGTDTQYF. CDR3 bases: TGTGCCAGCAGTCCTAGCGGGGGTACAGATACGCAGTATTTT.

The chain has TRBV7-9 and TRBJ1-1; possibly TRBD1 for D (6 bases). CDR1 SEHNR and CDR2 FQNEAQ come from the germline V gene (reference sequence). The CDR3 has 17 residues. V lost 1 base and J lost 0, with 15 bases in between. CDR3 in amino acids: CASSLVVRQVMNTEAFF. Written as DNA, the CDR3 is TGTGCCAGCAGCTTAGTCGTTCGACAGGTCATGAACACTGAAGCTTTCTTT.

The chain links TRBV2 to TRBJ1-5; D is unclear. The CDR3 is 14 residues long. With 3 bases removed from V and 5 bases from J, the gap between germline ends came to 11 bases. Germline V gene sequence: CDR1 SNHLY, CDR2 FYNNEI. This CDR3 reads CASSDESGDQPQHF. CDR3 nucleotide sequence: TGTGCCAGCAGTGATGAGTCAGGCGATCAGCCCCAGCATTTT.

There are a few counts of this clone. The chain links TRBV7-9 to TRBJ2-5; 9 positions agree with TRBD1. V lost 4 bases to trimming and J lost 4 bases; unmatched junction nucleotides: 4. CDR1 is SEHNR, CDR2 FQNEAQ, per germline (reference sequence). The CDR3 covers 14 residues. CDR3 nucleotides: TGTGCCAGCAGCTCCGCACAGGGGGCAGAGACCCAGTACTTC. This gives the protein CASSSAQGAETQYF.

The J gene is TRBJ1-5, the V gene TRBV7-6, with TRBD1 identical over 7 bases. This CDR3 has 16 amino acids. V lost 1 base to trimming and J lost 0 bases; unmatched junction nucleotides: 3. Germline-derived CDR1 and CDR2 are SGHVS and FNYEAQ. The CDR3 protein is CASSLGQGVSNQPQHF. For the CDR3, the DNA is TGTGCCAGCAGCTTAGGCCAGGGGGTTAGCAATCAGCCCCAGCATTTT.

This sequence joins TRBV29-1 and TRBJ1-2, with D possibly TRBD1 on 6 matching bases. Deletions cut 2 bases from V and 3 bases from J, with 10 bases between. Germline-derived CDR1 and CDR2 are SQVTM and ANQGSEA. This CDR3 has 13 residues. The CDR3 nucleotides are TGCAGCGTTGAAAGGGACATAGACTATGGCTACACCTTC. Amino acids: CSVERDIDYGYTF.

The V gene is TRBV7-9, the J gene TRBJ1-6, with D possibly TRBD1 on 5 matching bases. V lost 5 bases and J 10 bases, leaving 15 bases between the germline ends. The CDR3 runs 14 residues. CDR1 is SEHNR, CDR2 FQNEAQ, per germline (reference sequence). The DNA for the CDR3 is TGTGCCAGCAGCCCCCGGGAGGGGCGCTCACCCCTCCACTTT. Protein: CASSPREGRSPLHF.

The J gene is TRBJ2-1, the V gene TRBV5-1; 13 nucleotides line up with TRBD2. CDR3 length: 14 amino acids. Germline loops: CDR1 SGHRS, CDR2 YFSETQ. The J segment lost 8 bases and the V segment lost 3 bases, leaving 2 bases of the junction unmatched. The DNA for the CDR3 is TGCGCCAGCAGCTCCGGGACTAGCGGGGATGAGCAGTTCTTC. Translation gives CASSSGTSGDEQFF.

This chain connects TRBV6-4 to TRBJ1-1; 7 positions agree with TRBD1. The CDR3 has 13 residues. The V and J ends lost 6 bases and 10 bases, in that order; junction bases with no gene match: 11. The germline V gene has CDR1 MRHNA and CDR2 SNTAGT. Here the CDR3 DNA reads TGTGCCAGCAGCCAAGGGCAGGGGGAGAGAGCTTTCTTT. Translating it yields CASSQGQGERAFF.

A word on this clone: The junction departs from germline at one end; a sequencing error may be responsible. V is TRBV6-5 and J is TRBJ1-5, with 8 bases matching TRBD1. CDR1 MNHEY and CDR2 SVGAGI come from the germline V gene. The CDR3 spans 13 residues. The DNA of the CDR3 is TGTGCCAGCAGTCGACAGGGGTCTCAGTCCCAGCATTTT. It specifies CASSRQGSQSQHF.

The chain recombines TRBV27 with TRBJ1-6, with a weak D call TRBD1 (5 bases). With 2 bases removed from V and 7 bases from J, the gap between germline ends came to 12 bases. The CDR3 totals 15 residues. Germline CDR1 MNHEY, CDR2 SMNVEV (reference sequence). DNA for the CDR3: TGTGCCAGCAGTTTAATGTCCGGGGGGAATTCACCCCTCCACTTT. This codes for CASSLMSGGNSPLHF.

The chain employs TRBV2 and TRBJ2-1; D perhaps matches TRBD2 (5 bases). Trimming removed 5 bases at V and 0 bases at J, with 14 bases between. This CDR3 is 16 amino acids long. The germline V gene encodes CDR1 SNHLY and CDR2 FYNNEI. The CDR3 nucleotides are TGTGCCAGCAGTAGGACTGGCGGTAGCTCCTACAATGAGCAGTTCTTC. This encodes CASSRTGGSSYNEQFF.

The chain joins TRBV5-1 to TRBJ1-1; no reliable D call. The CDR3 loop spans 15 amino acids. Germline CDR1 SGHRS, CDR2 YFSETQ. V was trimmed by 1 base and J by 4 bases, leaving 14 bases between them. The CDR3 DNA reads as TGCGCCAGCAGCTTGTCCCGCGGGTCCGGCACTGAAGCTTTCTTT. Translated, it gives CASSLSRGSGTEAFF. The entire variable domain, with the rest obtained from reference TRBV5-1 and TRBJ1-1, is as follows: KAGVTQTPRYLIKTRGQQVTLSCSPISGHRSVSWYQQTPGQGLQFLFEYFSETQRNKGNFPGRFSGRQFSNSRSEMNVSTLELGDSALYLCASSLSRGSGTEAFFGQGTRLTVV.

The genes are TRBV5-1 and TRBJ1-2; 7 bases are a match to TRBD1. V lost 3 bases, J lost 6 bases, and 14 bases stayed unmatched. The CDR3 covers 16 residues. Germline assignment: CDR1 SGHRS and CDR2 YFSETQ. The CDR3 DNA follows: TGCGCCAGCAGCTCAATCCGACAGGGCGCAGGAGATGGCTACACCTTC. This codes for CASSSIRQGAGDGYTF. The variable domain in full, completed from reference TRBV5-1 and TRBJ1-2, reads KAGVTQTPRYLIKTRGQQVTLSCSPISGHRSVSWYQQTPGQGLQFLFEYFSETQRNKGNFPGRFSGRQFSNSRSEMNVSTLELGDSALYLCASSSIRQGAGDGYTFGSGTRLTVV.

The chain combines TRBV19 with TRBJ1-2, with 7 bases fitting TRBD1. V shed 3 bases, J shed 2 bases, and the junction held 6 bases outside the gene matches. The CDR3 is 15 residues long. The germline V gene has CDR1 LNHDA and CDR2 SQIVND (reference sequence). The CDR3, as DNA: TGTGCCAGTAGTATTCGGCAGGGGGAGAACTATGGCTACACCTTC. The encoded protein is CASSIRQGENYGYTF.

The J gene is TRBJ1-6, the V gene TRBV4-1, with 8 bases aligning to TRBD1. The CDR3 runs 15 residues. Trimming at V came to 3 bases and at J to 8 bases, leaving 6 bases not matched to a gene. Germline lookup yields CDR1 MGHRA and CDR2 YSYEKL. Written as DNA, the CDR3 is TGCGCCAGCAGCCATCCCGGGACAGGTGATTCACCCCTCCACTTT. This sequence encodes CASSHPGTGDSPLHF.

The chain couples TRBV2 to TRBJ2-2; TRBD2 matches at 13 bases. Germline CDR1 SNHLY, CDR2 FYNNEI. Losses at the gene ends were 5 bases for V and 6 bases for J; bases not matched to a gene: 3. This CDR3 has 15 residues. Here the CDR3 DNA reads TGTGCCAGCAGTCGGACTAGCGGGGGATCCGGGGAGCTGTTTTTT. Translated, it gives CASSRTSGGSGELFF.

The CDR3 bases are TGCGCCAGCAGCTGGGACACCACGAACACTGAAGCTTTCTTT. Amino acids: CASSWDTTNTEAFF. The chain links TRBV5-1 to TRBJ1-1, with D tentatively TRBD1 (6 bases). V was pared by 3 bases and J by 1 base, with 10 bases between. Germline V gives CDR1 SGHRS, CDR2 YFSETQ. The CDR3 runs 14 residues. The variable domain in full, completed from reference TRBV5-1 and TRBJ1-1, reads KAGVTQTPRYLIKTRGQQVTLSCSPISGHRSVSWYQQTPGQGLQFLFEYFSETQRNKGNFPGRFSGRQFSNSRSEMNVSTLELGDSALYLCASSWDTTNTEAFFGQGTRLTVV.